Each of the 8 T cell receptor beta chains below was sequenced from the same sample in a study of OX40 agonist ivuxolimab in advanced cancers. Measured with immunoSEQ multiplex PCR; TCRdb has only the in-frame clones, and not every one. This sample has about 77,000 clones; 85% to 90% occur once, and the top ten carry around 2.5%. Sequenced here: CD4+ or CD8+ T cells sorted from blood, sampled in a trial of the OX40 agonist ivuxolimab. These receptors all come from an adult with an advanced solid tumor such as melanoma, head and neck, liver or kidney cancer.

V gene TRBV19 combines with J gene TRBJ2-1; TRBD2 aligns across 11 bases. Trimming at V came to 7 bases and at J to 3 bases, leaving 14 bases not matched to a gene. This CDR3 contains 18 residues. Germline V gene data show CDR1 as LNHDA and CDR2 as SQIVND (reference sequence). This CDR3 is CASTPPPGTSGYYNEQFF. The CDR3 coding sequence is TGTGCCAGTACCCCCCCGCCCGGGACTAGCGGTTACTACAATGAGCAGTTCTTC. The whole variable domain, filled in from reference TRBV19 and TRBJ2-1, reads DGGITQSPKYLFRKEGQNVTLSCEQNLNHDAMYWYRQDPGQGLRLIYYSQIVNDFQKGDIAEGYSVSREKKESFPLTVTSAQKNPTAFYLCASTPPPGTSGYYNEQFFGPGTRLTVL.

The V and J genes are TRBV2 and TRBJ2-7, with TRBD2 identical over 7 bases. CDR1 and CDR2 from the germline V gene are SNHLY and FYNNEI. The V and J ends lost 5 bases and 0 bases, in that order; junction bases with no gene match: 13. The CDR3 has 17 residues. In DNA, the CDR3 is TGTGCCAGCAGTCCCCTCCCCACTAGCGCCCTCTCCTACGAGCAGTACTTC. It translates to CASSPLPTSALSYEQYF.

The genes are TRBV7-2 and TRBJ1-5; no definite D call. With 5 bases removed from V and 0 bases from J, the gap between germline ends came to 5 bases. The CDR3 length is 13 residues. CDR1 and CDR2 (germline): SGHTA, FQGNSA. The CDR3 reads CASSRDSNQPQHF. CDR3 nucleotides: TGTGCCAGCAGCCGTGATAGCAATCAGCCCCAGCATTTT.

The rearrangement joins TRBV6-1 to TRBJ1-4; TRBD1 matches at 11 bases. This CDR3 is built from 14 residues. After removal of 6 bases from V and 3 bases from J, the junction contained 0 bases not matched to a gene. Germline assignment: CDR1 MNHNS and CDR2 SASEGT. The CDR3 loop reads CASRGQGANEKLFF. DNA of the CDR3: TGTGCCAGCAGGGGACAGGGGGCTAATGAAAAACTGTTTTTT.

This chain uses TRBV19 with TRBJ1-4, with unresolved D. The V end lost 5 bases, the J end lost 8 bases, and 21 bases lay between the germline ends. Germline V lookup: CDR1 LNHDA, CDR2 SQIVND (reference sequence). The CDR3 is 16 residues long. CDR3 nucleotide sequence: TGTGCCAGTAGTCCATTTCTTCAGGAAGGTGGGGAAAAACTGTTTTTT. It specifies CASSPFLQEGGEKLFF.

The count of this clone is one. The CDR3 sequence: CASSLGKQGATEAFF. The DNA of the CDR3 is TGTGCCAGCAGCTTAGGAAAACAGGGGGCAACTGAAGCTTTCTTT. This rearrangement joins TRBV11-3 to TRBJ1-1; 9 nucleotides agree with TRBD1. The V gene's germline CDR1 is SGHNT and CDR2 YENEEA. V dropped 1 base and J dropped 5; count of bases not matched to a gene: 5. The CDR3 length is 15 residues.

This clone was counted between two and nine times. The chain combines TRBV5-1 with TRBJ2-7; 8 nucleotides align to TRBD2. Germline-derived CDR1 and CDR2 are SGHRS and YFSETQ. The CDR3 totals 15 residues. J lost 0 bases, V lost 2 bases, and 4 bases had no gene match. For the CDR3, the DNA is TGCGCCAGCAGCTTCCAGCGGGGGAACTCCTACGAGCAGTACTTC. It translates to CASSFQRGNSYEQYF.

The chain links TRBV5-1 to TRBJ2-7; TRBD2 agrees at 7 bases. The junction had 3 bases not matched to a gene; V was cut back by 0 bases and J by 6 bases. Germline CDR1 reads SGHRS; CDR2 reads YFSETQ. The CDR3 spans 13 residues. The CDR3 loop is CASSLEAGVEQYF. The CDR3 DNA is TGCGCCAGCAGCTTGGAGGCGGGAGTCGAGCAGTACTTC.